The clone carrying this T cell receptor (beta chain) has only a few counts. The antigen remains unidentified. The data stem from a study of blood T cells in healthy people across ages. PCR was performed a second time for about 7 to 12 cycles using a sample-barcoded 5' primer and a J-beta primer mix. Every single cDNA molecule received a tag from a template-switch adaptor with 12 random nucleotides. Each CDR3 protein gets one entry after TCRdb re-called the 5' RACE reads with MiXCR. The data show 1.4 million or so distinct CDR3 sequences, less than 45% seen once. It was about 9.4 milliliters of peripheral blood that were drawn from each donor. V lost 6 bases, J lost 8 bases, and 23 bases stayed unmatched. There are 18 residues in the CDR3. The study's findings and limits: Unsorted PBMC material precluded a definitive naive versus antigen-experienced comparison.

The sample comprised blood. This receptor was identified in a woman aged 18 to 35 in good health. V is TRBV12-3 or TRBV12-4 and J is TRBJ1-1, with 8 bases that match TRBD1. CDR3 sequence (DNA): TGTGCCAGCAGAATTTTGGGAATCAACAGGGGGAGTTCTCTGGAAGCTTTCTTT. Amino acids: CASRILGINRGSSLEAFF.